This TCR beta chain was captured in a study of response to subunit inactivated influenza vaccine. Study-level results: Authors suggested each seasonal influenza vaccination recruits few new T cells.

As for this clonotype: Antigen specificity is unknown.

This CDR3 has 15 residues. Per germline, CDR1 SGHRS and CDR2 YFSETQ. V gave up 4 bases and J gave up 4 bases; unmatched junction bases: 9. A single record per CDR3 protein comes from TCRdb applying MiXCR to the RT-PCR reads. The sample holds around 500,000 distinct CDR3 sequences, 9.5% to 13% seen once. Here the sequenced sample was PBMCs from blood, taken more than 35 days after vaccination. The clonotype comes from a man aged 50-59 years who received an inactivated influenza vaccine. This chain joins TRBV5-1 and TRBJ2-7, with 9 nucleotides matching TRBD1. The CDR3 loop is CASSAIPGQGYEQYF. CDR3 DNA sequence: TGCGCCAGCAGCGCCATTCCGGGACAGGGTTACGAGCAGTACTTC. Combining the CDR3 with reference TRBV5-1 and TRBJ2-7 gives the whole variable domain KAGVTQTPRYLIKTRGQQVTLSCSPISGHRSVSWYQQTPGQGLQFLFEYFSETQRNKGNFPGRFSGRQFSNSRSEMNVSTLELGDSALYLCASSAIPGQGYEQYFGPGTRLTVT.